This T cell receptor (beta chain) came from a study of regulatory dendritic cells for organ transplantation. Libraries were prepared by immunoSEQ multiplex PCR; TCRdb keeps only in-frame clonotypes and omits some of them. The table has fewer than 50,000 clones, about 93% seen once. Findings of the study overall: Memory CD8+ T cells were the most oligoclonal; naive cells were highly diverse.

In the case of this clone: No antigen is known for it.

Input material: naive CD8+ T cells from blood. Subset indicated: CD45RA+ naive T cells. The source of this sequence is a human donor in good health.

The CDR3 spells CASSFGVGTEAFF. CDR3 sequence (DNA): TGTGCCAGCAGTTTCGGGGTGGGAACTGAAGCTTTCTTT. V gene TRBV27 combines with J gene TRBJ1-1; no clear D gene. Germline V gene lookup returns CDR1 MNHEY and CDR2 SMNVEV (reference sequence). This CDR3 is 13 amino acids long. Trimming cost V 3 bases and J 5 bases, with 10 bases left between them.